The present entry profiles one T cell receptor beta chain with its context. This specimen belongs to a study of blood T cell repertoires in COVID-19. Trimming left V 2 bases short and J 1 base short, with 9 bases between. CDR1 SGHVS and CDR2 FQNEAQ come from the germline V gene. The CDR3 length is 15 residues. Clones were read by immunoSEQ multiplex PCR, and TCRdb kept only the in-frame ones, dropping some. The sample yields around 120,000 clones, 87% seen once. This chain joins TRBV7-8 and TRBJ1-3; possible D gene TRBD1, 5 bases. The sequencing input was peripheral blood. The source is a woman between 65 and 79 years old with acute or convalescent COVID-19. The CDR3 nucleotides are TGTGCCAGCAGCTTATTTGGGGCTTCTGGAAACACCATATATTTT. This translates into CASSLFGASGNTIYF.